The rows below give T cell receptor beta chains drawn from one sample of a study of cytomegalovirus exposure and HLA in healthy donors. Clones were sequenced by immunoSEQ multiplex PCR, and TCRdb holds only the in-frame ones, with some missing. Among 130,000 or so clones listed, just over 65% were seen once. Sequenced material: PBMCs. These receptors were collected from a woman aged 60-75 years in good health and CMV-seronegative. Both conserved end residues are part of each CDR3. The D gene is left open where the match is weak. Only part of the rows carry a size: once, few, many, or a class if the clone is expanded.

CDR3aa: CASSESTGGTREQYF
CDR3nt: TGTGCCAGCAGTGAAAGTACAGGGGGGACCCGCGAGCAGTACTTC
abundance: NA
j_gene: TRBJ2-7
d_gene: TRBD1
len: 15
v_gene: TRBV6-1

CDR3aa: CASSVADYGYTF
CDR3nt: TGTGCCAGCAGCGTAGCGGACTATGGCTACACCTTC
abundance: NA
j_gene: TRBJ1-2
d_gene: NA
len: 12
v_gene: TRBV9

CDR3aa: CASSRSQGNYEKLFF
CDR3nt: TGTGCCAGCAGCCGGTCACAGGGGAATTATGAAAAACTGTTTTTT
abundance: once
j_gene: TRBJ1-4
d_gene: TRBD1
len: 15
v_gene: TRBV4-2

CDR3aa: CASSKNRDRGAYEQYF
CDR3nt: TGTGCCAGCAGTAAGAACCGGGACAGGGGAGCCTACGAGCAGTACTTC
abundance: once
j_gene: TRBJ2-7
d_gene: TRBD1
len: 16
v_gene: TRBV27

CDR3aa: CASRFGGDRYEQYF
CDR3nt: TGTGCCAGCAGGTTCGGGGGGGACCGCTACGAGCAGTACTTC
abundance: NA
j_gene: TRBJ2-7
d_gene: TRBD2
len: 14
v_gene: TRBV2

CDR3aa: CSVGQGPAGYTF
CDR3nt: TGCAGCGTTGGGCAGGGCCCAGCCGGCTACACCTTC
abundance: NA
j_gene: TRBJ1-2
d_gene: NA
len: 12
v_gene: TRBV29-1

CDR3aa: CASSKGLAGVGETQYF
CDR3nt: TGTGCCAGTAGTAAGGGACTAGCGGGGGTTGGAGAGACCCAGTACTTC
abundance: once
j_gene: TRBJ2-5
d_gene: TRBD2
len: 16
v_gene: TRBV19

CDR3aa: CATTSGGETQYF
CDR3nt: TGTGCCACGACTAGCGGGGGGGAGACCCAGTACTTC
abundance: NA
j_gene: TRBJ2-5
d_gene: TRBD2
len: 12
v_gene: TRBV6-1

CDR3aa: CASSGRITGLAGNEQFF
CDR3nt: TGTGCCAGCAGTGGGCGGATTACGGGACTAGCGGGTAATGAGCAGTTCTTC
abundance: NA
j_gene: TRBJ2-1
d_gene: TRBD2
len: 17
v_gene: TRBV6-1

CDR3aa: CASSLGSSLGYF
CDR3nt: TGTGCCAGCAGCTTAGGGAGTAGCCTGGGGTATTTT
abundance: NA
j_gene: TRBJ2-3
d_gene: NA
len: 12
v_gene: TRBV7-2

CDR3aa: CASSNPDRGGRGYTF
CDR3nt: TGTGCCAGTAGTAACCCGGACAGAGGTGGAAGGGGCTACACCTTC
abundance: NA
j_gene: TRBJ1-2
d_gene: NA
len: 15
v_gene: TRBV19

CDR3aa: CASSQDALLAGTDTQYF
CDR3nt: TGTGCCAGCAGCCAAGATGCGCTACTAGCGGGGACAGATACGCAGTATTTT
abundance: NA
j_gene: TRBJ2-3
d_gene: TRBD2
len: 17
v_gene: TRBV4-2

CDR3aa: CASSDGTSSQTQYF
CDR3nt: TGCGCCAGCAGCGACGGGACTAGCAGCCAGACCCAGTACTTC
abundance: NA
j_gene: TRBJ2-5
d_gene: TRBD2
len: 14
v_gene: TRBV5-1

CDR3aa: CSSSEDSEKLFF
CDR3nt: TGTTCCAGCAGCGAAGACAGTGAAAAACTGTTTTTT
abundance: NA
j_gene: TRBJ1-4
d_gene: NA
len: 12
v_gene: TRBV7-9

CDR3aa: CASSIPGQDSTDTQYF
CDR3nt: TGTGCCAGCAGCATCCCGGGACAGGATAGCACAGATACGCAGTATTTT
abundance: few
j_gene: TRBJ2-3
d_gene: NA
len: 16
v_gene: TRBV21-1

CDR3aa: CANSLRLLTGRSGNTIYF
CDR3nt: TGTGCCAACAGTTTAAGACTACTGACAGGGAGGAGTGGAAACACCATATATTTT
abundance: NA
j_gene: TRBJ1-3
d_gene: TRBD1
len: 18
v_gene: TRBV28

CDR3aa: CASSRGTSDTQYF
CDR3nt: TGCGCCAGCAGCCGGGGGACTTCAGATACGCAGTATTTT
abundance: NA
j_gene: TRBJ2-3
d_gene: NA
len: 13
v_gene: TRBV4-3

CDR3aa: CASSPTQSGNTEAFF
CDR3nt: TGTGCCAGCTCACCCACCCAATCCGGGAACACTGAAGCTTTCTTT
abundance: few
j_gene: TRBJ1-1
d_gene: NA
len: 15
v_gene: TRBV18

CDR3aa: CASSLDRWNTEAFF
CDR3nt: TGTGCCAGCAGCTTAGACAGGTGGAACACTGAAGCTTTCTTT
abundance: many
j_gene: TRBJ1-1
d_gene: NA
len: 14
v_gene: TRBV7-2

CDR3aa: CASSISGQENGELFF
CDR3nt: TGCGCCAGCAGCATTTCGGGACAGGAGAACGGGGAGCTGTTTTTT
abundance: NA
j_gene: TRBJ2-2
d_gene: TRBD1
len: 15
v_gene: TRBV5-1

CDR3aa: CASSVGGAYYNEQFF
CDR3nt: TGTGCCAGCAGCGTCGGGGGGGCATACTACAATGAGCAGTTCTTC
abundance: once
j_gene: TRBJ2-1
d_gene: TRBD2
len: 15
v_gene: TRBV11-2

CDR3aa: CASSLVQGFNEKLFF
CDR3nt: TGTGCCAGCAGCTTAGTTCAGGGTTTTAATGAAAAACTGTTTTTT
abundance: NA
j_gene: TRBJ1-4
d_gene: NA
len: 15
v_gene: TRBV7-2

CDR3aa: CASSLGGGGAFF
CDR3nt: TGTGCCAGCAGCTTAGGGGGGGGAGGAGCTTTCTTT
abundance: NA
j_gene: TRBJ1-1
d_gene: NA
len: 12
v_gene: TRBV7-9

CDR3aa: CASSPYIPGQGRETQYF
CDR3nt: TGTGCCAGCTCACCATATATCCCCGGACAGGGGCGGGAGACCCAGTACTTC
abundance: few
j_gene: TRBJ2-5
d_gene: TRBD1
len: 17
v_gene: TRBV18

CDR3aa: CASSHAGYTLEQYF
CDR3nt: TGTGCCAGCAGCCATGCGGGGTATACACTCGAGCAGTACTTC
abundance: NA
j_gene: TRBJ2-7
d_gene: NA
len: 14
v_gene: TRBV7-2

CDR3aa: CASSLAVGKIRTGELFF
CDR3nt: TGTGCCAGCAGCTTAGCGGTCGGGAAGATTAGGACCGGGGAGCTGTTTTTT
abundance: few
j_gene: TRBJ2-2
d_gene: NA
len: 17
v_gene: TRBV7-6

CDR3aa: CASSSGQTSLGEKLFF
CDR3nt: TGTGCCAGCAGCTCGGGACAAACCTCCCTAGGTGAAAAACTGTTTTTT
abundance: NA
j_gene: TRBJ1-4
d_gene: NA
len: 16
v_gene: TRBV7-2

CDR3aa: CASSSQAGAANEKLFF
CDR3nt: TGTGCCAGCAGCTCCCAGGCGGGGGCCGCTAATGAAAAACTGTTTTTT
abundance: few
j_gene: TRBJ1-4
d_gene: NA
len: 16
v_gene: TRBV7-2

CDR3aa: CASSMYRNYGYTF
CDR3nt: TGTGCCAGTAGTATGTACAGGAACTATGGCTACACCTTC
abundance: NA
j_gene: TRBJ1-2
d_gene: NA
len: 13
v_gene: TRBV19